Sequencing of this T cell receptor (beta chain) was carried out in a study of Ad26.COV2.S vaccination and SARS-CoV-2 variants. For this clone: Its target is unknown.

Specified treatment: 19 received Ad26.COV2.S at low or high dose, single or two shots; 5 received placebo; per-sample allocation not given. Material that was analyzed had been drawn on day 63 after the first vaccine or placebo injection. Immunization relied on an Ad26 vector, which expressed Wuhan-strain SARS-CoV-2 spike. Sequenced by immunoSEQ multiplex PCR; TCRdb stores in-frame clones only, minus some. The sample lists 350,000 to 400,000 clones, approximately 91% occurring once. General observations from the study: Among vaccine recipients, spike-specific TCR breadth exceeded that of placebo recipients.

The CDR3 covers 14 residues. V lost 1 base, J lost 0 bases, and 8 bases lay in between. Germline CDR1 is SGHKS and CDR2 is YYEKEE (reference sequence). This sequence originates from a person aged 18-60 years who received the Ad26.COV2.S COVID-19 vaccine or a placebo. The chain carries TRBV5-5 and TRBJ2-7; weak D call: TRBD1 (6 bases). The source was peripheral blood, collected in a trial of Ad26.COV2.S vaccine versus placebo. The CDR3 DNA sequence: TGTGCCAGCAGCTTGTCGGACAGCTCCTACGAGCAGTACTTC. It is translated as CASSLSDSSYEQYF.